This TCR beta chain was recorded in a study of T cells expressing NK-cell markers. The wider study: Investigators obtained TCR beta repertoires from sorted CD3+CD56+NKG2C+, CD3+CD56+NKG2C- and CD3+CD56-NKG2C+ T cells. Seven sequenced donors out of eight were HCMV-seropositive, one seronegative.

TCRdb reprocessed the 5' RACE reads, keeping one entry per CDR3 protein, no DNA. The table lists more than 400,000 distinct CDR3 sequences. The CDR3 runs 15 residues. Germline V lookup: CDR1 SGHRS, CDR2 YFSETQ. The sample was blood T cells: a sorted CD56 or NKG2C T cell subset, CD4+ or CD8+ T cells, or bulk PBMC T cells (not recorded which). The clonotype was recovered from a woman aged 18 to 69 in good health. This sequence joins TRBV5-1 and TRBJ1-1; the TRBD1 assignment by TCRdb is unverifiable without DNA. The CDR3 reads CASSLKFTGTPTAFF.